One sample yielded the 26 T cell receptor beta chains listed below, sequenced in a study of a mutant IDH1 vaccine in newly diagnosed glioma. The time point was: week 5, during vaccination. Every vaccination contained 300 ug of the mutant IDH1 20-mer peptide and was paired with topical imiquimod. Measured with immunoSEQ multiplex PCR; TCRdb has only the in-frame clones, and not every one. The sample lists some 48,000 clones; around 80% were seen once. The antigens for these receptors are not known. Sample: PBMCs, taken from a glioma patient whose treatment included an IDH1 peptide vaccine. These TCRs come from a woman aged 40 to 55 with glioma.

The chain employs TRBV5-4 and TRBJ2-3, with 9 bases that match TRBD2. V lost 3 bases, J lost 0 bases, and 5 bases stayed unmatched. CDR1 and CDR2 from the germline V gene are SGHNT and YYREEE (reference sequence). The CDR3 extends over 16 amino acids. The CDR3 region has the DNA TGTGCCAGCAGCTCCAAGCGGGGGGAGAGCACAGATACGCAGTATTTT. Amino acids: CASSSKRGESTDTQYF. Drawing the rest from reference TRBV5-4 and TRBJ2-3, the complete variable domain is ETGVTQSPTHLIKTRGQQVTLRCSSQSGHNTVSWYQQALGQGPQFIFQYYREEENGRGNFPPRFSGLQFPNYSSELNVNALELDDSALYLCASSSKRGESTDTQYFGPGTRLTVL.

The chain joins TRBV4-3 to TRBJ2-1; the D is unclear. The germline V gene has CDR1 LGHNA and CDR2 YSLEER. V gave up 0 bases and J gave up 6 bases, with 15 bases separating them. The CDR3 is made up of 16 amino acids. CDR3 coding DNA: TGCGCCAGCAGCCAAGACGGGCCGCAAGGAAGCAATGAGCAGTTCTTC. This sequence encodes CASSQDGPQGSNEQFF.

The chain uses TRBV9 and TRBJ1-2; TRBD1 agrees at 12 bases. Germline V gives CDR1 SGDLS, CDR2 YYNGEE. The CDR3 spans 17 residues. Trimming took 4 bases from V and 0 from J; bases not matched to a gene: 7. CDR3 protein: CASSPTGTGGTNYGYTF. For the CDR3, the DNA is TGTGCCAGCAGCCCCACCGGGACAGGGGGCACTAACTATGGCTACACCTTC. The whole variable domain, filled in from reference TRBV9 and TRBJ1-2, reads DSGVTQTPKHLITATGQRVTLRCSPRSGDLSVYWYQQSLDQGLQFLIQYYNGEERAKGNILERFSAQQFPDLHSELNLSSLELGDSALYFCASSPTGTGGTNYGYTFGSGTRLTVV.

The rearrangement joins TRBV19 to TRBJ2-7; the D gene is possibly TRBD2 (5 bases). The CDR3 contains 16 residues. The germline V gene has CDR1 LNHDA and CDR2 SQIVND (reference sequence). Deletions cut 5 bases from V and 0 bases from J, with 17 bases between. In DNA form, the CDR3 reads TGTGCCAGTAGTGTAGGATGGGAGCATACCTCCTACGAGCAGTACTTC. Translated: CASSVGWEHTSYEQYF.

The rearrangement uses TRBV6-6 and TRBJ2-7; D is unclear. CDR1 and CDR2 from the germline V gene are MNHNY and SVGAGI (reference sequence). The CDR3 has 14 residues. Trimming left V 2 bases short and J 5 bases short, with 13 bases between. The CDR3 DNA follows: TGTGCCAGCAGTTACGGGTCAGGCACTGACGAGCAGTACTTC. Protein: CASSYGSGTDEQYF.

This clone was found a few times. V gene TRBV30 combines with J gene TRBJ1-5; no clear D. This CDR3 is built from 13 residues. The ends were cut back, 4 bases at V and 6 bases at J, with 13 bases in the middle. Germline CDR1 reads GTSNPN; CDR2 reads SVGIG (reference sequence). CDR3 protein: CAWIPSWSQPQHF. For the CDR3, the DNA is TGTGCCTGGATCCCCAGTTGGAGTCAGCCCCAGCATTTT.

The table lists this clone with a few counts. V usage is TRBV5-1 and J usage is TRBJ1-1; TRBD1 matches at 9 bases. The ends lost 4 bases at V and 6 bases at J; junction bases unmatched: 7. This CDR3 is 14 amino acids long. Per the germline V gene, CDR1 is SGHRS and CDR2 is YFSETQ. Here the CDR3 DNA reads TGCGCCAGCAGCGGGAAAACAGGGGGCTCTGAAGCTTTCTTT. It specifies CASSGKTGGSEAFF.

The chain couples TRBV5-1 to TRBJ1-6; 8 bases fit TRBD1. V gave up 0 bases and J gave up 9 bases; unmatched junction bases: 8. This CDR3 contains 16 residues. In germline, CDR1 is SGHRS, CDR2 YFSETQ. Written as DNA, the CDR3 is TGCGCCAGCAGCTTGGGAACCGGGACAGGCGGTTCACCCCTCCACTTT. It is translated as CASSLGTGTGGSPLHF.

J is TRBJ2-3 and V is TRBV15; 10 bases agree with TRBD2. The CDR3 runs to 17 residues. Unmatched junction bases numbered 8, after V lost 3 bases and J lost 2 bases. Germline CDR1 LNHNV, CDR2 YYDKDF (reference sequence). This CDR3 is CATSSAASGGYTDTQYF. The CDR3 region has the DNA TGTGCCACCAGCAGTGCTGCTAGCGGGGGATACACAGATACGCAGTATTTT.

The CDR3 loop is CASSPDRIKIYEQYF. CDR3 nucleotide sequence: TGTGCCAGCAGCCCCGACAGGATAAAGATCTACGAGCAGTACTTC. The chain is built from TRBV5-4 and TRBJ2-7; D is perhaps TRBD1 (6 bases). This CDR3 spans 15 amino acids. V dropped 4 bases and J dropped 3 bases, with 17 bases sitting between them. Per germline, CDR1 SGHNT and CDR2 YYREEE (reference sequence). Combining the CDR3 with reference TRBV5-4 and TRBJ2-7 gives the whole variable domain ETGVTQSPTHLIKTRGQQVTLRCSSQSGHNTVSWYQQALGQGPQFIFQYYREEENGRGNFPPRFSGLQFPNYSSELNVNALELDDSALYLCASSPDRIKIYEQYFGPGTRLTVT.

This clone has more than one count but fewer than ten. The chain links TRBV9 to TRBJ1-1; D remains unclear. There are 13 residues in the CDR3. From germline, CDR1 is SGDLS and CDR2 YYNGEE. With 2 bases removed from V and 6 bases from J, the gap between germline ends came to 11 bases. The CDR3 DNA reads TGTGCCAGCAGCGTGGGGTACGGGGCTGAAGCTTTCTTT. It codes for CASSVGYGAEAFF.

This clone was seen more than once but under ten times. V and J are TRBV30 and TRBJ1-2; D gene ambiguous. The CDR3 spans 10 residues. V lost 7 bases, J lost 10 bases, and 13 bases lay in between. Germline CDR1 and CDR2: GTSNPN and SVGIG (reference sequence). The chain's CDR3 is CALYGLDYTF. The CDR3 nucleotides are TGTGCCTTGTATGGGCTTGACTACACCTTC.

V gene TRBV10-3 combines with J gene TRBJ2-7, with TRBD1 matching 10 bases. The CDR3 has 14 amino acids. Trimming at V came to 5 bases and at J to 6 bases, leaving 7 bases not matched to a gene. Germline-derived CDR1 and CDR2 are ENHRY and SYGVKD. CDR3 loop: CAISTGTGESEQYF. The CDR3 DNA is TGTGCCATCAGTACCGGGACAGGGGAATCCGAGCAGTACTTC.

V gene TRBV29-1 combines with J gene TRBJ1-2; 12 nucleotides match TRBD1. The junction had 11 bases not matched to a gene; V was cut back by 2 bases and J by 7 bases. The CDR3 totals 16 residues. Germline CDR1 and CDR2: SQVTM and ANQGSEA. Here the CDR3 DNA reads TGCAGCGTTGAACAGATCCGGGACAGGGGGCCGGTTGGCTACACCTTC. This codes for CSVEQIRDRGPVGYTF.

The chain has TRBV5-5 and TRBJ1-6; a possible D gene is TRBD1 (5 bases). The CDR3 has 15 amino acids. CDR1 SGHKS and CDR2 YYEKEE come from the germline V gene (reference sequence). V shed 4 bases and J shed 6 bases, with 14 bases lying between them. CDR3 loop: CASSPGGQGNSPLHF. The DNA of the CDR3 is TGTGCCAGCAGCCCGGGGGGTCAGGGTAATTCACCCCTCCACTTT.

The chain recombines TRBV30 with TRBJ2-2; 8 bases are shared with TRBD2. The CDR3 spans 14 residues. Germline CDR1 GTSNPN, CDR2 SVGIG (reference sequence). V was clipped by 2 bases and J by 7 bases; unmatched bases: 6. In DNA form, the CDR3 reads TGTGCCTGGAGTACGGGGGGGCTCGGCGGGGAGCTGTTTTTT. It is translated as CAWSTGGLGGELFF. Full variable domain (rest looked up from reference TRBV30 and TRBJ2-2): SQTIHQWPATLVQPVGSPLSLECTVEGTSNPNLYWYRQAAGRGLQLLFYSVGIGQISSEVPQNLSASRPQDRQFILSSKKLLLSDSGFYLCAWSTGGLGGELFFGEGSRLTVL.

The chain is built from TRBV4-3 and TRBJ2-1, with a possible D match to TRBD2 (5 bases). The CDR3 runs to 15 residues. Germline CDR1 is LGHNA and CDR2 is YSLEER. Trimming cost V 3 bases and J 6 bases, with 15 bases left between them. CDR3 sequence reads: CASSHKRAYSNEQFF. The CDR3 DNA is TGCGCCAGCAGCCATAAGAGGGCCTATTCCAATGAGCAGTTCTTC.

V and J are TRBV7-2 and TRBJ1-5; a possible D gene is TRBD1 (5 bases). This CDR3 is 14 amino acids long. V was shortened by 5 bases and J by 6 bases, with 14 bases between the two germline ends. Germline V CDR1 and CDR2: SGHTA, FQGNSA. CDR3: CASSPLGGSQPQHF. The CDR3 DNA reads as TGTGCCAGCAGCCCCTTGGGGGGGAGTCAGCCCCAGCATTTT. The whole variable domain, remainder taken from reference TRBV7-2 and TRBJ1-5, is GAGVSQSPSNKVTEKGKDVELRCDPISGHTALYWYRQSLGQGLEFLIYFQGNSAPDKSGLPSDRFSAERTGGSVSTLTIQRTQQEDSAVYLCASSPLGGSQPQHFGDGTRLSIL.

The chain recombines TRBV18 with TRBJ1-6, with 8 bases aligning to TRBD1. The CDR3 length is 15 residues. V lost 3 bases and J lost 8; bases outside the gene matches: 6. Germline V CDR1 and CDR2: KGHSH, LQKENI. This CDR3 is CASSPGQGSDSPLHF. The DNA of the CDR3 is TGTGCCAGCTCACCTGGACAGGGAAGTGATTCACCCCTCCACTTT.

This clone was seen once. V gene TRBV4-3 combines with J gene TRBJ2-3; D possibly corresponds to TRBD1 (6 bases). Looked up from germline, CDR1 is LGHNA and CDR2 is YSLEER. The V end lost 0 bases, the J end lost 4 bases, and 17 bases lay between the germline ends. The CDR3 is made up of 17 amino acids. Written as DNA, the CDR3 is TGCGCCAGCAGCCAAGAGTGGAACAGGGTATTATCAGATACGCAGTATTTT. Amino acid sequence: CASSQEWNRVLSDTQYF.

The CDR3 region has the DNA TGTGCCAGCAGTTACTTCGGGGGGGAAGGGGGCGGGGAGCTGTTTTTT. Translation gives CASSYFGGEGGGELFF. The chain links TRBV6-5 to TRBJ2-2; 8 bases match TRBD2. The CDR3 totals 16 residues. CDR1 and CDR2 from the germline V gene are MNHEY and SVGAGI. The V gene end was trimmed by 1 base and the J gene end by 7 bases; junction bases not matched to a gene: 8.

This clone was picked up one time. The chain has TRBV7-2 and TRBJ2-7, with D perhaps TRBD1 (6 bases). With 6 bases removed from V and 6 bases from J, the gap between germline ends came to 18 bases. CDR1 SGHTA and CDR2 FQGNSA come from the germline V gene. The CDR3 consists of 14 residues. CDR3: CASRSVLEQGEQYF. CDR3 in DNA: TGTGCCAGCAGATCGGTCCTGGAACAGGGCGAGCAGTACTTC.

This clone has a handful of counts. DNA of the CDR3: TGCGCCAGCAGCTTGGCGGGGGGGCCGAGCACTGAAGCTTTCTTT. It encodes CASSLAGGPSTEAFF. V gene TRBV5-1 combines with J gene TRBJ1-1; TRBD1 is a possible D gene (6 bases). This CDR3 region has 15 residues. Germline V gene lookup returns CDR1 SGHRS and CDR2 YFSETQ. V lost 0 bases, J lost 4 bases, and 13 bases lay in between.

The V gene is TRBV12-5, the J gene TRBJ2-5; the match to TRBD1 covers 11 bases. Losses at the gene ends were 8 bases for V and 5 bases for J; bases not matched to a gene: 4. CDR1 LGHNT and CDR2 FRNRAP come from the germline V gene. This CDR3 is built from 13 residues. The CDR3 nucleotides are TGTGCTAGTACGGGACAGGGGGATGAGACCCAGTACTTC. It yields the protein CASTGQGDETQYF.

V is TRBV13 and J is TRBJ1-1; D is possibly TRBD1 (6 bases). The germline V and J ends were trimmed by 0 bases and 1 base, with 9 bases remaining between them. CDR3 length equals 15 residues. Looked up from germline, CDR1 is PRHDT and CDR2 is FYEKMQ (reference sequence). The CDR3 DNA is TGTGCCAGCAGCTTAGGCCGGGGGGCGAACACTGAAGCTTTCTTT. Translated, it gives CASSLGRGANTEAFF.

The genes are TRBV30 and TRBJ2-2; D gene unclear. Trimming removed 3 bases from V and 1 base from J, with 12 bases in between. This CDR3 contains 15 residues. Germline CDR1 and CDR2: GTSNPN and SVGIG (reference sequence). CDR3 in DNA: TGTGCCTGGAGGCTTGACATCCTGAACACCGGGGAGCTGTTTTTT. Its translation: CAWRLDILNTGELFF.